The clone carrying this T cell receptor beta chain was seen only once. Between the trimmed V and J ends, which lost 8 bases and 1 base, there was a span of 13 bases. This CDR3 has 14 residues. Germline-derived CDR1 and CDR2 are LNHDA and SQIVND (reference sequence). The data derive from a study of blood T cell repertoires in COVID-19. Authors' data handling: Amplification of reference gene primers was used by the study to estimate nucleated cell counts. Method: immunoSEQ multiplex PCR; TCRdb's copy keeps in-frame clones and lacks some. Clonal size and the V and J genes are those of that table, whereas D and trimming came from the DNA. The data contain just over 150,000 clones, over 70% of them seen just once; the ten biggest clones take up about 0.5%.

The clonotype comes from a man in his 60s with acute or convalescent COVID-19. The chain combines TRBV19 with TRBJ2-3, with a possible D match to TRBD2 (7 bases). The source material was peripheral blood. CDR3 nucleotide sequence: TGTGCCAGTGCAAGAGGGGGGGGCACAGATACGCAGTATTTT. This sequence encodes CASARGGGTDTQYF.